This T cell receptor beta chain comes out of a study of CXCR3-negative and CXCR3-positive naive CD8 T cells. TRB cDNA was prepared as libraries by UMI-labeled 5' RACE. For each CDR3 protein, TCRdb gives one entry from its re-call of the 5' RACE reads, without DNA. The repertoire table contains over 100,000 distinct CDR3 sequences. This CDR3 is 16 amino acids long. Per germline, CDR1 MDHEN and CDR2 SYDVKM. Study-wide results and caveats: TCR interaction strength was inferred from TRB CDR3 physicochemistry, as CD5 matched across naive subsets. The TRBV-TRBJ usage of naive CXCR3-negative and CXCR3-positive cells was similar, but that of memory cells differed.

Worth noting for this clonotype: Antigen specificity is unknown.

The clonotype comes from a human donor in good health. Some clones in this sample may be carry-over from other donors' samples. The chain couples TRBV28 to TRBJ1-4. Sequencing was done on a sample of naive CXCR3- CD8+ T cells from blood. Subset here: CD45RO-CCR7+CD27+CD95- naive CD8+ T cells lacking CXCR3 (TNR3-). The chain's CDR3 is CASSFLRGGANEKLFF.